This T cell receptor beta chain was obtained from a study of cytomegalovirus exposure and HLA in healthy donors. General study points: With later analysis, a missense DCLRE1C variant became linked to TCR beta V- and J-gene trimming.

A multiplex PCR was run with 60 Vbeta primers and 13 Jbeta primers. Authors' methods: The authors later counted 75 million to 90 million unique TCR beta chains, approximately 10 million of them shared. Only in-frame clones appear in the TCRdb table, and some are missing; sequencing was by immunoSEQ multiplex PCR. The V and J calls and clone size were taken over from that table, and D and trimming were inferred from the DNA. The sample has about 210,000 clones, around 80% seen once. On this clone itself: The antigen is unknown.

Everyone who donated was a healthy bone marrow donor. The source is a boy between 10 and 17 years old in good health and CMV-seronegative. The sequencing sample was made of PBMCs.

CDR3 amino acids: CASSLLEQGYNEQFF. Here the CDR3 DNA reads TGTGCCAGCAGCTTATTAGAACAGGGTTACAATGAGCAGTTCTTC. V is TRBV11-3 and J is TRBJ2-1, with D perhaps TRBD1 (6 bases). The V end was cut by 2 bases, the J end by 4 bases, with 12 bases between. The CDR3 totals 15 residues. The germline V gene has CDR1 SGHNT and CDR2 YENEEA.